This T cell receptor (beta chain) was found in a study of long-term antiretroviral therapy in people with HIV (dated by TCRdb to 2021 to 2024). Broadly, across the study: The earliest samples were collected roughly a decade before the 2015 WHO recommendation for immediate ART, at a time when ART was usually postponed until CD4 counts fell. This retrospective serial study examined whether starting ART and sustained HIV suppression were associated with changes in the composition and diversity of the TRB repertoire in peripheral blood. The cohort contributed 150 to 200 cryopreserved PBMC samples from fewer than 35 adults with confirmed HIV infection, collected serially over a mean of around 6 years (range 1-12). About 35% of the 30 participants with HIV were female. No cross-contamination during QIAcube processing was seen in test extractions of a monoclonal T-cell line run alongside roughly 35 polyclonal samples.

Inclusion was restricted to participants for whom at least one PBMC sample before ART initiation and at least two post-ART samples were available. All participants with HIV were treated in the United States of America. Before DNA extraction, cryopreserved samples of roughly 1-10 million PBMC were thawed and washed. At the time of the earliest PBMC sample, participants with HIV were aged between about 23 and 54 years. PBMC samples were contributed by each participant from 1-4 timepoints before ART initiation and 2-8 timepoints after ART initiation, with a median of 7 samples. For every participant, serial HIV viral load, CD4+ T-cell count, ART history and demographic data were obtained. A Qiagen kit on a QIAcube was used to extract genomic DNA from unsorted PBMC, with samples processed in batches of 12. Trimming at the junction amounts to 3 bases on V and 4 bases on J, and the germline ends lie 9 bases apart. The germline V gene specifies SQVTM as CDR1 and ANQGSEA as CDR2. The CDR3 runs 12 amino acids, cysteine and phenylalanine included. Only the CDR3 part of the read is kept: 36 bases, read in frame from the first base.

Overall study outcomes, separate from this receptor: Because PBMC availability was limited, only the TCR beta chain was sequenced, with no alpha chain pairing. The samples span the years 2004 to 2017, and the ART regimens used may be less effective than current regimens. Unsorted PBMC were profiled instead of sorted CD4+ and CD8+ T cells because pre-ART samples had limited cell numbers. Inferences about post-ART repertoire changes are limited because no data were available on ART adherence, viral resistance or therapy changes. HIV repertoires had narrower CDR3 length ranges than controls, and the network structure suggested an antigen-experienced repertoire that shifted only slightly toward naive after ART. The repertoire was dominated across all time points by expanded TRB clones identified before ART initiation, although this dominance was seen to fluctuate and to decrease in many PLHIV after ART. Starting ART was linked to a significant rise in TRB diversity, yet even after long-term ART the diversity remained significantly lower than in transplant donor controls.

The immunoSEQ hsTCRB v3.0 assay was used at survey level resolution for TRB variable region sequencing. The target sequencing depth for TRB was 40,000-50,000 T-cell genomes per sample. An Illumina MiSeq with a v3 150-cycle kit was used to sequence the pooled TRB libraries. As for the original processing: Repertoire analysis was run in R within a reproducible Nextflow workflow that covered QC, data transformation and analysis. LymphoSeq2, an R package for AIRR-Seq data exploration, was used to implement custom analyses. After excluding a handful of samples that yielded fewer than 5000 total TRB sequences, 150 to 200 HIV repertoires remained for analysis. Among the 170 to 200 HIV repertoires that were kept, roughly 58 were collected before ART initiation and over 120 were collected after ART initiation. Each repertoire was downsampled to 5000 TRB nucleotide sequences, and summary statistics were averaged across 100 downsampling iterations. The analysis kept only TRB sequences whose CDR3 regions were at least seven amino acids long. Two measures captured diversity: a Shannon entropy-derived clonality score and the Gini coefficient. In repertoire networks, the top 5000 CDR3 amino acid sequences were linked whenever an edit distance of one separated two sequences. For TRB CDR3 amino acid sequences, GLIPH2 was used to predict antigen specificity groups and MHC restriction. To flag known associations with CMV, EBV, HIV or tissue antigens, CDR3 amino acid sequences were compared against VDJdb and McPAS-TCR. Pre-ART, post-ART and control groups were compared with Wilcoxon signed-rank tests and Holm-Bonferroni correction. The immuneACCESS repertoire file appears here via TCRdb, limited to in-frame rearrangements. These files lack a portion of the clones; in checked studies, under half of the deficit traces to unresolved V genes, and the cause of the others is not known. V, J and clone size were drawn from that table, and D and trimming were deduced from the DNA. This sample holds some 19,000 clones; approximately 79% were observed only once. In total, the top ten clones hold roughly a tenth of the sample.

In the case of this clone: What this receptor recognizes is not known. No base-level quality is on record; no much larger clone is a single base apart.

The sample consisted of unsorted PBMCs, taken 4.1 years after starting antiretroviral therapy. The rearrangement combines TRBV29-1 with TRBJ1-2; no D gene can be assigned with confidence. The TCR sequence derives from a woman in her forties with HIV. The CDR3 reads as follows: CSVEGFSYGYTF. The DNA sequence is TGCAGCGTTGAGGGGTTCTCCTATGGCTACACCTTC.